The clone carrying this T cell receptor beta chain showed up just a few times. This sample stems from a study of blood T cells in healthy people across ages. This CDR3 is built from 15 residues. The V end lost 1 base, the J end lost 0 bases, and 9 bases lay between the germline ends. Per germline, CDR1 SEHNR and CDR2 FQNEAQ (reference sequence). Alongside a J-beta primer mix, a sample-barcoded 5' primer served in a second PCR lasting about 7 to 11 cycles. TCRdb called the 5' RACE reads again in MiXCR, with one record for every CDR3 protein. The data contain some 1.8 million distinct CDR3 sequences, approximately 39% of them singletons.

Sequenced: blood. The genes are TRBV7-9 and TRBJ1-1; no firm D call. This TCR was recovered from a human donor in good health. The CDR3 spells CASSLVQIMNTEAFF. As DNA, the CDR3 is TGTGCCAGCAGCTTAGTTCAGATAATGAACACTGAAGCTTTCTTT.